The 22 T cell receptor beta chains presented below share a single source sample, sequenced in a study of shared clonotypes between healthy human individuals. Measured with immunoSEQ multiplex PCR; TCRdb has only the in-frame clones, and not every one. The sample shows millions of clones, around 96% of them seen only once. Cells designated naive CD8 were CD45RO-negative and were positively selected for CCR7, with terminally differentiated effector memory CD45RA+ cells excluded. Sequencing was performed on naive CD8+ T cells sorted from blood. The receptor set was obtained from a man aged 18 to 30 in good health.

Written as DNA, the CDR3 is TGTGCCAGCACCCCCTCGGGCGGCGATTGGGGTGAGCAGTTCTTC. Protein sequence: CASTPSGGDWGEQFF. The chain uses TRBV11-2 and TRBJ2-1; no firm D call. This CDR3 has 15 residues. V was cut by 7 bases and J by 9 bases, with 22 bases left in between. The germline CDR1 and CDR2 sequences are SGHAT and FQNNGV.

This clone was seen a handful of times. The V call is TRBV13, the J call TRBJ2-7; a possible D gene is TRBD1 (5 bases). The V end lost 5 bases, the J end lost 2 bases, and 19 bases lay between the germline ends. This CDR3 spans 16 amino acids. Germline values: CDR1 PRHDT, CDR2 FYEKMQ (reference sequence). CDR3 nucleotide sequence: TGTGCCAGCAGCCCGAAACTTGGGCAGGGAACCTACGAGCAGTACTTC. Encoded protein: CASSPKLGQGTYEQYF.

This sequence joins TRBV9 and TRBJ2-3; D gene unclear. CDR1 SGDLS and CDR2 YYNGEE come from the germline V gene. V was cut by 0 bases and J by 6 bases, with 5 bases left in between. This CDR3 has 12 residues. The CDR3 bases are TGTGCCAGCAGCGTAGGAAGGGATACGCAGTATTTT. It translates to CASSVGRDTQYF.

This chain joins TRBV30 and TRBJ1-1, with 7 bases matching TRBD1. Germline loops: CDR1 GTSNPN, CDR2 SVGIG (reference sequence). The CDR3 totals 14 residues. The V and J ends lost 3 bases and 3 bases, in that order; junction bases with no gene match: 7. The CDR3 region is CAWSSTGMDTEAFF. The CDR3 DNA sequence: TGTGCCTGGAGCTCGACAGGGATGGACACTGAAGCTTTCTTT.

V gene TRBV4-1 combines with J gene TRBJ2-1; the match to TRBD2 covers 8 bases. The CDR3 extends over 17 amino acids. The junction had 6 bases not matched to a gene; V was cut back by 0 bases and J by 2 bases. Germline V lookup: CDR1 MGHRA, CDR2 YSYEKL. CDR3 DNA: TGCGCCAGCAGCCAAGATTGGCTTAGCGGGACCTACAATGAGCAGTTCTTC. As protein: CASSQDWLSGTYNEQFF.

This chain links TRBV29-1 with TRBJ2-1, with D maybe TRBD1 (6 bases). From germline, CDR1 is SQVTM and CDR2 ANQGSEA. The CDR3 has 11 residues. The ends were cut back, 5 bases at V and 9 bases at J, with 11 bases in the middle. CDR3: CSVPRGSEQFF. CDR3 coding DNA: TGCAGCGTTCCCAGGGGAAGTGAGCAGTTCTTC.

This chain uses TRBV4-3 with TRBJ2-7; 8 nucleotides agree with TRBD1. The CDR3 runs to 14 residues. J lost 3 bases, V lost 5 bases, and 6 bases had no gene match. In germline, CDR1 is LGHNA, CDR2 YSLEER. The CDR3 protein is CASSVDRVYYEQYF. In DNA, the CDR3 is TGCGCCAGCAGCGTGGACAGGGTATACTACGAGCAGTACTTC.

The J gene is TRBJ2-1, the V gene TRBV6-5; D is unclear. V lost 0 bases and J lost 7, with 13 bases in between. The germline V gene encodes CDR1 MNHEY and CDR2 SVGAGI. The CDR3 spans 15 residues. This chain's CDR3 is CASSYSTGVGNEQFF. The CDR3 bases are TGTGCCAGCAGTTACTCTACGGGCGTAGGGAATGAGCAGTTCTTC.

The chain is built from TRBV27 and TRBJ2-1; D is unclear. This CDR3 contains 12 residues. Trimming stripped 3 bases from V and 8 bases from J, with 8 bases between. Germline CDR1 reads MNHEY; CDR2 reads SMNVEV (reference sequence). For the CDR3, the DNA is TGTGCCAGCAGTTTTGGTCTGGATGAGCAGTTCTTC. It specifies CASSFGLDEQFF.

This clone showed up just once. The chain joins TRBV18 to TRBJ2-3; D gene unclear. This CDR3 has 11 residues. Germline V gene sequence: CDR1 KGHSH, CDR2 LQKENI. Trimming took 4 bases from V and 3 from J, leaving 2 bases between them. The CDR3 region is CASSQTDTQYF. The CDR3 coding sequence is TGTGCCAGCTCACAAACAGATACGCAGTATTTT.

The chain links TRBV6-5 to TRBJ2-7; no reliable D call. Per germline, CDR1 MNHEY and CDR2 SVGAGI. Trimming shortened V by 5 bases and J by 3 bases, and 14 bases separated the two germline ends. The CDR3 loop spans 14 amino acids. The CDR3 sequence: CASSEDRLDYEQYF. For the CDR3, the DNA is TGTGCCAGCAGTGAGGACCGACTGGACTACGAGCAGTACTTC.

The chain employs TRBV29-1 and TRBJ2-3, with unresolved D. This CDR3 region has 12 residues. Trimming took 4 bases from V and 4 from J, leaving 9 bases between them. Germline CDR1 SQVTM, CDR2 ANQGSEA. CDR3 region: CSVVPPPDTQYF. Here the CDR3 DNA reads TGCAGCGTTGTACCCCCGCCAGATACGCAGTATTTT.

The J gene is TRBJ1-4, the V gene TRBV27; a possible D gene is TRBD1 (5 bases). V lost 7 bases and J lost 5, with 20 bases in between. This CDR3 is built from 16 residues. Per the germline V gene, CDR1 is MNHEY and CDR2 is SMNVEV (reference sequence). DNA of the CDR3: TGTGCCAGCACTACACGCAAACAGGAATTAAATGAAAAACTGTTTTTT. Its translation: CASTTRKQELNEKLFF.

The chain links TRBV2 to TRBJ2-3; 11 nucleotides line up with TRBD2. Unmatched junction bases numbered 5, after V lost 6 bases and J lost 3 bases. The germline V gene encodes CDR1 SNHLY and CDR2 FYNNEI. The CDR3 spans 15 residues. The CDR3 region has the DNA TGTGCCAGCAGGGAACTAGCGGGGGCAACAGATACGCAGTATTTT. This translates into CASRELAGATDTQYF.

V usage is TRBV9 and J usage is TRBJ2-1; 9 positions match TRBD2. With 3 bases clipped from V and 7 bases from J, the junction kept 8 bases outside the gene matches. Germline lookup yields CDR1 SGDLS and CDR2 YYNGEE. The CDR3 is made up of 15 amino acids. CDR3 nucleotide sequence: TGTGCCAGCAGCGCAAGCGGGGGGCTAGGAAATGAGCAGTTCTTC. It encodes CASSASGGLGNEQFF.

Details on this clone: Other DNA sequences in this sample translate to the same CDR3. V and J are TRBV7-9 and TRBJ2-1; the D gene could be TRBD1 or TRBD2 (5 bases each). Germline loops: CDR1 SEHNR, CDR2 FQNEAQ (reference sequence). Trimming cost V 3 bases and J 8 bases, with 5 bases left between them. The CDR3 has 11 residues. This CDR3 reads CASSLGDEQFF. The CDR3 DNA sequence: TGTGCCAGCAGCTTGGGGGATGAGCAGTTCTTC.

A remark on this clone: Other DNA sequences within the sample encode an identical CDR3. The CDR3 loop reads CAWSVGETQYF. The CDR3 nucleotides are TGTGCCTGGAGTGTTGGGGAGACCCAGTACTTC. The rearrangement uses TRBV30 and TRBJ2-5; no reliable D call. This CDR3 is built from 11 residues. Germline lookup yields CDR1 GTSNPN and CDR2 SVGIG (reference sequence). The V end was cut by 0 bases, the J end by 5 bases, with 4 bases between.

The chain carries TRBV5-1 and TRBJ1-1, with a weak D call TRBD1 (6 bases). The V gene's germline CDR1 is SGHRS and CDR2 YFSETQ. Trimming left V 3 bases short and J 0 bases short, with 15 bases between. The length of the CDR3 is 16 residues. CDR3 sequence reads: CASSSDSHQLNTEAFF. CDR3 bases: TGCGCCAGCAGCTCGGACAGCCACCAACTGAACACTGAAGCTTTCTTT.

There are many counts of this clone. The V call is TRBV28, the J call TRBJ2-1; a possible D gene is TRBD1 (5 bases). CDR3 size: 15 residues. Germline lookup yields CDR1 MDHEN and CDR2 SYDVKM. V was pared by 2 bases and J by 6 bases, with 14 bases between. CDR3 protein: CASSLQGKLRNEQFF. The CDR3 region has the DNA TGTGCCAGCAGTTTACAGGGAAAGTTGCGCAATGAGCAGTTCTTC. Drawing the rest from reference TRBV28 and TRBJ2-1, the complete variable domain is DVKVTQSSRYLVKRTGEKVFLECVQDMDHENMFWYRQDPGLGLRLIYFSYDVKMKEKGDIPEGYSVSREKKERFSLILESASTNQTSMYLCASSLQGKLRNEQFFGPGTRLTVL.

The V and J genes are TRBV4-2 and TRBJ2-4; D call uncertain. Trimming left V 0 bases short and J 8 bases short, with 14 bases between. Looked up from germline, CDR1 is LGHNA and CDR2 is YNFKEQ. The CDR3 is 15 amino acids. CDR3 sequence reads: CASSQEPRPGDIQYF. Here the CDR3 DNA reads TGTGCCAGCAGCCAAGAGCCCCGACCTGGAGACATTCAGTACTTC.

The CDR3 protein is CASSPDTTDTQYF. The CDR3 DNA reads as TGTGCCAGCAGTCCCGATACCACAGATACGCAGTATTTT. The chain uses TRBV27 and TRBJ2-3, with D hard to call. In germline, CDR1 is MNHEY, CDR2 SMNVEV (reference sequence). Trimming stripped 5 bases from V and 2 bases from J, with 8 bases between. This CDR3 is built from 13 residues.

The chain couples TRBV7-9 to TRBJ2-7; 7 nucleotides align to TRBD1. The CDR3 runs to 12 residues. CDR1 is SEHNR and CDR2 is FQNEAQ in the germline V gene (reference sequence). V lost 4 bases to trimming and J lost 6 bases; unmatched junction nucleotides: 3. CDR3 nucleotides: TGTGCCAGCAGCTATTCAGGGGGCGAGCAGTACTTC. It is translated as CASSYSGGEQYF. The full variable domain, in which reference TRBV7-9 and TRBJ2-7 provide the parts outside the CDR3, is DTGVSQNPRHKITKRGQNVTFRCDPISEHNRLYWYRQTLGQGPEFLTYFQNEAQLEKSRLLSDRFSAERPKGSFSTLEIQRTEQGDSAMYLCASSYSGGEQYFGPGTRLTVT.